Here is one TCR beta chain with its context. Its antigen is not known. TCR beta CDR3 regions were amplified from RNA. HTBI primers were used for first-round RT-PCR of the TCR CDR3. MiXCR was run by TCRdb on the multiplex PCR reads, yielding one entry per CDR3 protein. The data show about 640,000 distinct CDR3 sequences, roughly 20% seen once. Germline CDR1 is GTSNPN and CDR2 is SVGIG (reference sequence). The CDR3 is 14 residues long. Trimming removed 1 base from V and 2 bases from J, with 8 bases in between. The data were obtained in a study of T cells in Graves' hyperthyroidism and ophthalmopathy. Patients with uncontrolled infections, other autoimmune diseases, pregnancy or lactation were excluded. Study-wide points: A model of 13 V-J pairs discriminated ophthalmopathy from stable hyperthyroidism.

V is TRBV30 and J is TRBJ2-2; D not certain. The receptor was derived from a man aged 30-40 years with Graves' ophthalmopathy. Sequences were obtained from blood. CDR3 nucleotides: TGTGCCTGGAGTGAGGCGGTTAACACCGGGGAGCTGTTTTTT. Translated, it gives CAWSEAVNTGELFF.